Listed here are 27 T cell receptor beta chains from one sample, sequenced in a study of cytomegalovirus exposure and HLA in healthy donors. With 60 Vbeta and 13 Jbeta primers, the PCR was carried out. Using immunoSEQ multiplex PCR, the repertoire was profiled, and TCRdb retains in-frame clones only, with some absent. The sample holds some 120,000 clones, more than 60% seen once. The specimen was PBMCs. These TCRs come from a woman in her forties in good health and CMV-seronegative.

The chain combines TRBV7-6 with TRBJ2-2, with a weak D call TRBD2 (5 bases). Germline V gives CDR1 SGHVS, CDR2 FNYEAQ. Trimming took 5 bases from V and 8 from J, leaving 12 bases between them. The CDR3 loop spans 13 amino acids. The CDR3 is CASSQAAGGELFF. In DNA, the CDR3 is TGTGCCAGCAGCCAAGCGGCGGGTGGGGAGCTGTTTTTT.

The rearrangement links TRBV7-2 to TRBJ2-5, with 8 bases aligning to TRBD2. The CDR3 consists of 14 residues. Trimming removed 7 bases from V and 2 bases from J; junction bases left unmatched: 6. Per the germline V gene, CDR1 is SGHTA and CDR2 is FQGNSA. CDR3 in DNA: TGTGCCAGCAAAGGGCGGGGGGCGCAAGAGACCCAGTACTTC. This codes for CASKGRGAQETQYF.

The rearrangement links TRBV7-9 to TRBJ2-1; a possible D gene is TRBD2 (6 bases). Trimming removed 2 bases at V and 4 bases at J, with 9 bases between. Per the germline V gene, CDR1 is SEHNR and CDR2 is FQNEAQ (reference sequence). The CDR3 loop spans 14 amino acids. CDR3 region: CASSLSTSYNEQFF. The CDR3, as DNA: TGTGCCAGCAGCTTATCGACTAGTTACAATGAGCAGTTCTTC.

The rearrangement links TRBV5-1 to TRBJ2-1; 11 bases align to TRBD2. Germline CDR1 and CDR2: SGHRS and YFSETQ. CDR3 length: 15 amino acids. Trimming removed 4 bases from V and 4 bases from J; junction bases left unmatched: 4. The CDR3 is CASSTSGGNYNEQFF. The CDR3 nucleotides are TGCGCCAGCAGCACTAGCGGGGGAAATTACAATGAGCAGTTCTTC.

The CDR3 sequence: CASSIGQLSGANVLTF. For the CDR3, the DNA is TGTGCCAGTAGTATCGGACAGCTCTCTGGGGCCAACGTCCTGACTTTC. The V call is TRBV19, the J call TRBJ2-6; D may be TRBD1 (6 bases). The germline V gene has CDR1 LNHDA and CDR2 SQIVND (reference sequence). The CDR3 contains 16 residues. Trimming removed 3 bases from V and 0 bases from J, with 9 bases in between.

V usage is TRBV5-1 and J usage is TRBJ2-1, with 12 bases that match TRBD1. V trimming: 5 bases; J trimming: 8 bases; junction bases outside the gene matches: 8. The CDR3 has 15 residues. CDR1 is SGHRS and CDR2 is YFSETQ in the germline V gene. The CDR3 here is CASRWTGTGGDEQFF. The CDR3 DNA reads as TGCGCCAGCAGATGGACCGGGACAGGGGGCGATGAGCAGTTCTTC.

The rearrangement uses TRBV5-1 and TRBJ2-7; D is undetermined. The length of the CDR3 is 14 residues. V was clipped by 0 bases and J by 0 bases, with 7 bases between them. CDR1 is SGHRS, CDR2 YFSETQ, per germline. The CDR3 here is CASSLGQSSYEQYF. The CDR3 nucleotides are TGCGCCAGCAGCTTGGGACAAAGCTCCTACGAGCAGTACTTC.

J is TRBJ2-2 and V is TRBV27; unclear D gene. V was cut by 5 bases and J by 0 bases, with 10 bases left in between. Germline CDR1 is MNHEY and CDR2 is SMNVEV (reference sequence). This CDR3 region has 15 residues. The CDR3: CASSQSTTNTGELFF. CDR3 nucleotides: TGTGCCAGCAGTCAGTCAACAACGAACACCGGGGAGCTGTTTTTT.

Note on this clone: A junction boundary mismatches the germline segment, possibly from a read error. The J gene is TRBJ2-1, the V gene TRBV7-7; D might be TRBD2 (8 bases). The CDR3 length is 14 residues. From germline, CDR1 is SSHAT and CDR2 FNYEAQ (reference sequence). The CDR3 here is CASSLAGQSNEQFF. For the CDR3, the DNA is TGTGCTAGCAGCTTAGCGGGACAGAGCAATGAGCAGTTCTTC.

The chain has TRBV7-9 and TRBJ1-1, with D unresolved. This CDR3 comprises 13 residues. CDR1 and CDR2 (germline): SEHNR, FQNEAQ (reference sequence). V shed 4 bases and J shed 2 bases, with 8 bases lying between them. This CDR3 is CASSWRGNTEAFF. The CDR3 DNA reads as TGTGCCAGCAGCTGGCGCGGCAACACTGAAGCTTTCTTT.

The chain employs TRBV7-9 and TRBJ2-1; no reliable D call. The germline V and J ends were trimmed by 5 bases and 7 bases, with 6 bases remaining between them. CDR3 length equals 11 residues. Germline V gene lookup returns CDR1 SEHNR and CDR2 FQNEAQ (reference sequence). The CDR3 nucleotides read TGTGCCAGCAGCCAACAAAATGAGCAGTTCTTC. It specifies CASSQQNEQFF.

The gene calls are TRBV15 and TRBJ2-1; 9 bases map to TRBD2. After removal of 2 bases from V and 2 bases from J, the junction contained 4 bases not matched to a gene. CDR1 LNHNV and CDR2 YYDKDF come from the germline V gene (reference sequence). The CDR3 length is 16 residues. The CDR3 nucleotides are TGTGCCACCAGCAGACTAGCGGGAATCCCCTACAATGAGCAGTTCTTC. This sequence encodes CATSRLAGIPYNEQFF.

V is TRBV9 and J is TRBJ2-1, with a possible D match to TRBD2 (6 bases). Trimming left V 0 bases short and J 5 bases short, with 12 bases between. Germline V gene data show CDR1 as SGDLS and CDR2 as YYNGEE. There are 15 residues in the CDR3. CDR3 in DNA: TGTGCCAGCAGCGTAGAGGGGAGACTAGACAATGAGCAGTTCTTC. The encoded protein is CASSVEGRLDNEQFF.

Here the CDR3 DNA reads TGTGCCTGGAGTGTAAGGGGGACAGGGGGTGCCCAGTACTTC. It yields the protein CAWSVRGTGGAQYF. The J gene is TRBJ2-5, the V gene TRBV30, with TRBD1 identical over 11 bases. V dropped 0 bases and J dropped 9; count of bases not matched to a gene: 6. CDR1 GTSNPN and CDR2 SVGIG come from the germline V gene (reference sequence). The CDR3 is made up of 14 amino acids.

In DNA, the CDR3 is TGCAGCGTTGAAGACGGGGACAGGGAAACCGGGGAGCTGTTTTTT. This gives the protein CSVEDGDRETGELFF. The V gene is TRBV29-1, the J gene TRBJ2-2, with 9 bases aligning to TRBD1. Per the germline V gene, CDR1 is SQVTM and CDR2 is ANQGSEA. V was pared by 0 bases and J by 5 bases, with 4 bases of the junction left unmatched. The CDR3 length is 15 residues.

CDR3 amino acids: CASSLQTGGNIQYF. The CDR3 bases are TGCGCCAGCAGCTTACAAACAGGGGGCAACATTCAGTACTTC. The V gene is TRBV5-1, the J gene TRBJ2-4, with TRBD1 matching over 9 bases. The CDR3 consists of 14 residues. The germline CDR1 and CDR2 sequences are SGHRS and YFSETQ. Germline trimming cut 2 bases from V and 7 bases from J; bases unmatched to any gene: 4.

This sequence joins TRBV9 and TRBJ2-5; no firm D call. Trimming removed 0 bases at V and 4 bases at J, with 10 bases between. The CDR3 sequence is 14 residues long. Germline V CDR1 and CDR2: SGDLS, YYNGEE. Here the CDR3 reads CASSVGTVAETQYF. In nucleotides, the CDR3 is TGTGCCAGCAGCGTAGGCACAGTTGCAGAGACCCAGTACTTC.

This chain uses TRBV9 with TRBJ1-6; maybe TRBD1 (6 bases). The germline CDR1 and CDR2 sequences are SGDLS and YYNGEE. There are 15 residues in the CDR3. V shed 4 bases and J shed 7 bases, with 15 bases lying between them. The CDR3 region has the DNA TGTGCCAGCAGCCCTCAGGGGCAGGACAATTCACCCCTCCACTTT. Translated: CASSPQGQDNSPLHF. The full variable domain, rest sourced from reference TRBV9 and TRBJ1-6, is DSGVTQTPKHLITATGQRVTLRCSPRSGDLSVYWYQQSLDQGLQFLIQYYNGEERAKGNILERFSAQQFPDLHSELNLSSLELGDSALYFCASSPQGQDNSPLHFGNGTRLTVT.

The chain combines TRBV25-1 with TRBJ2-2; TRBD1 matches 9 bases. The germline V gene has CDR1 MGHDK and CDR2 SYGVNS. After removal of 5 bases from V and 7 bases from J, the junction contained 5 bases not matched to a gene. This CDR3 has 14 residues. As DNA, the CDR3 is TGTGCCAGCAGTAAACAGGGGGCGGTCGGGGAGCTGTTTTTT. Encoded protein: CASSKQGAVGELFF.

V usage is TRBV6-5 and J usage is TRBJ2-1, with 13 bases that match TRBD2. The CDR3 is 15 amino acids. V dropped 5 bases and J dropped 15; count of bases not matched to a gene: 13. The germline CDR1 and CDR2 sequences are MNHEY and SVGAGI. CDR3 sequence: CASSPPGLAGNYLFF. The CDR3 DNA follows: TGTGCCAGCAGTCCCCCGGGACTAGCGGGAAACTATCTGTTCTTC.

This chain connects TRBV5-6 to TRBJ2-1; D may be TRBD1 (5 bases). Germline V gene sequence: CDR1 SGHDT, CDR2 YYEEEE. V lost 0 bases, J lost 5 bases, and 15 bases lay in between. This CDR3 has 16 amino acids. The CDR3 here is CASSLALGLGDNEQFF. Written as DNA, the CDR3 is TGTGCCAGCAGCTTGGCTTTGGGTTTAGGGGACAATGAGCAGTTCTTC.

The CDR3: CASSPRTGEKLFF. CDR3 coding DNA: TGTGCCAGCAGCCCCAGGACAGGGGAAAAACTGTTTTTT. V is TRBV7-2 and J is TRBJ1-4; 8 bases fit TRBD1. Germline V gene sequence: CDR1 SGHTA, CDR2 FQGNSA. Trimming took 5 bases from V and 8 from J; bases not matched to a gene: 4. This CDR3 comprises 13 residues.

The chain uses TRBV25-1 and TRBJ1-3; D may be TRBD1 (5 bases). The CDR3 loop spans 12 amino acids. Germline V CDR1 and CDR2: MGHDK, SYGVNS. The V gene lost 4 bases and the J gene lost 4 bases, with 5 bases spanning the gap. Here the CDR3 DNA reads TGTGCCAGCAGTGGACAGGGAAACACCATATATTTT. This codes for CASSGQGNTIYF.

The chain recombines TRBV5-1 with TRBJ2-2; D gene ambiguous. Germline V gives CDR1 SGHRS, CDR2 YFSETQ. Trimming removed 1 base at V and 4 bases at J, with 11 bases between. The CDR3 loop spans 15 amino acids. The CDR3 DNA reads TGCGCCAGCAGCTTGACTCAGGCTTCCACCGGGGAGCTGTTTTTT. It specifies CASSLTQASTGELFF. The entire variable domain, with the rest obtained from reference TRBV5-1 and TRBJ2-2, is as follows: KAGVTQTPRYLIKTRGQQVTLSCSPISGHRSVSWYQQTPGQGLQFLFEYFSETQRNKGNFPGRFSGRQFSNSRSEMNVSTLELGDSALYLCASSLTQASTGELFFGEGSRLTVL.

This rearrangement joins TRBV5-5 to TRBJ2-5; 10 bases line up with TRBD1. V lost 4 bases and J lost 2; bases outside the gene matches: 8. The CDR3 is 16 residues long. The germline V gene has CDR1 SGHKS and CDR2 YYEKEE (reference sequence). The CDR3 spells CASSPRQGARQETQYF. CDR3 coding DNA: TGTGCCAGCAGCCCTAGACAGGGGGCCCGACAAGAGACCCAGTACTTC.

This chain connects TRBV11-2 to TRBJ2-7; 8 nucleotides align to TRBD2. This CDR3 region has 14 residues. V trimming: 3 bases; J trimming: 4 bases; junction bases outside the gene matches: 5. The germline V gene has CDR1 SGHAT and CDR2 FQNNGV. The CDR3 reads CASSLGLVIYEQYF. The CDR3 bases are TGTGCCAGCAGCTTGGGACTAGTCATATACGAGCAGTACTTC.

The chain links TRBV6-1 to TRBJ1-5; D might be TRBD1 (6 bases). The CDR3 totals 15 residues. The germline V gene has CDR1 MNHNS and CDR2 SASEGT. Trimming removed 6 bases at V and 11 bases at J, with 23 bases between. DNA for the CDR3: TGTGCCAGCAGGAGGGAGGGGGGGAGTCGGGGGTCCCAGCATTTT. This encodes CASRREGGSRGSQHF.